A single sample is the source of the 15 T cell receptor beta chains below, sequenced in a study of technical replicates of blood from a handful of donors. The data were produced by immunoSEQ multiplex PCR, yet TCRdb's version contains in-frame clones alone and is incomplete. The sample holds about 54,000 clones; roughly 94% are singletons and the top ten take approximately 0.2%. The sequenced sample was T cells isolated from PBMCs. The origin of the receptors is a human donor in good health.

The rearrangement joins TRBV11-3 to TRBJ1-1; D is uncertain. Germline CDR1 and CDR2: SGHNT and YENEEA. The CDR3 contains 13 residues. V dropped 4 bases and J dropped 6 bases, with 12 bases sitting between them. The CDR3 nucleotides are TGTGCCAGCAGCTCAGGTTTGGGCGCTGAAGCTTTCTTT. As protein: CASSSGLGAEAFF. The full variable domain, its missing parts supplied by reference TRBV11-3 and TRBJ1-1, is EAGVVQSPRYKIIEKKQPVAFWCNPISGHNTLYWYLQNLGQGPELLIRYENEEAVDDSQLPKDRFSAERLKGVDSTLKIQPAELGDSAVYLCASSSGLGAEAFFGQGTRLTVV.

The chain uses TRBV18 and TRBJ2-3; TRBD1 matches 10 bases. V lost 5 bases to trimming and J lost 4 bases; unmatched junction nucleotides: 12. CDR1 and CDR2 (germline): KGHSH, LQKENI. The CDR3 sequence is 17 residues long. CDR3 nucleotides: TGTGCCAGCTCAAAAACTAGGGACAGGGGCAGCGCAGATACGCAGTATTTT. Residues: CASSKTRDRGSADTQYF. The full variable domain, with the rest looked up from reference TRBV18 and TRBJ2-3, is NAGVMQNPRHLVRRRGQEARLRCSPMKGHSHVYWYRQLPEEGLKFMVYLQKENIIDESGMPKERFSAEFPKEGPSILRIQQVVRGDSAAYFCASSKTRDRGSADTQYFGPGTRLTVL.

CDR3 region: CASSTGWRVEGETQYF. CDR3 bases: TGTGCCAGCAGCACCGGTTGGAGGGTGGAGGGAGAGACCCAGTACTTC. The chain links TRBV5-6 to TRBJ2-5; the D gene is possibly TRBD2 (6 bases). V was trimmed by 4 bases and J by 4 bases, leaving 20 bases between them. The CDR3 runs to 16 residues. The V gene's germline CDR1 is SGHDT and CDR2 YYEEEE.

The chain has TRBV11-2 and TRBJ2-5, with 10 bases fitting TRBD1. This CDR3 region has 14 residues. Germline CDR1 is SGHAT and CDR2 is FQNNGV. Trimming took 6 bases from V and 5 from J; bases not matched to a gene: 6. CDR3 sequence (DNA): TGTGCCAGCAGTAGGGACAGGGGAGGGGAGACCCAGTACTTC. This translates into CASSRDRGGETQYF.

CDR3 sequence reads: CASSLGPTENTEAFF. CDR3 DNA sequence: TGTGCCAGCAGCTTAGGCCCCACAGAGAACACTGAAGCTTTCTTT. This rearrangement joins TRBV7-9 to TRBJ1-1; D ambiguous. V lost 1 base and J 1 base, leaving 10 bases between the germline ends. Germline V gene lookup returns CDR1 SEHNR and CDR2 FQNEAQ (reference sequence). This CDR3 region has 15 residues.

The rearrangement joins TRBV5-1 to TRBJ2-7; TRBD1 matches 9 bases. The CDR3 runs to 14 residues. The V gene end was trimmed by 3 bases and the J gene end by 2 bases; junction bases not matched to a gene: 3. Germline CDR1 reads SGHRS; CDR2 reads YFSETQ. The CDR3 sequence: CASSSGTGTYEQYF. The DNA of the CDR3 is TGCGCCAGCAGCTCAGGGACAGGGACCTACGAGCAGTACTTC.

The V and J genes are TRBV11-3 and TRBJ2-5; tentatively, D is TRBD2 (7 bases). V lost 10 bases and J 5 bases, leaving 17 bases between the germline ends. Germline CDR1 and CDR2: SGHNT and YENEEA. The CDR3 consists of 13 residues. CDR3 DNA: TGTGCCATCCAGGAAGGGGGGGAGGAGACCCAGTACTTC. Protein sequence: CAIQEGGEETQYF. Full variable domain (outside the CDR3, taken from reference TRBV11-3 and TRBJ2-5): EAGVVQSPRYKIIEKKQPVAFWCNPISGHNTLYWYLQNLGQGPELLIRYENEEAVDDSQLPKDRFSAERLKGVDSTLKIQPAELGDSAVYLCAIQEGGEETQYFGPGTRLLVL.

The V gene is TRBV9, the J gene TRBJ2-5, with TRBD1 matching 10 bases. Trimming cost V 0 bases and J 5 bases; bases outside gene matches: 7. CDR3 size: 16 residues. The germline V gene has CDR1 SGDLS and CDR2 YYNGEE. CDR3 sequence: CASSVGPGTGVETQYF. The CDR3 bases are TGTGCCAGCAGCGTAGGCCCCGGGACAGGGGTGGAGACCCAGTACTTC.

The chain has TRBV10-3 and TRBJ2-1, with TRBD2 matching 10 bases. Germline V gives CDR1 ENHRY, CDR2 SYGVKD. This CDR3 comprises 16 residues. The ends lost 0 bases at V and 12 bases at J; junction bases unmatched: 11. The DNA for the CDR3 is TGTGCCATCAGTGAGTCGTCGAGATCTAGCGGGAGTCCGCAGTTCTTC. Its translation: CAISESSRSSGSPQFF.

The genes are TRBV5-4 and TRBJ2-3; D might be TRBD1 (6 bases). V dropped 8 bases and J dropped 1 base, with 14 bases sitting between them. The CDR3 runs to 14 residues. Germline lookup yields CDR1 SGHNT and CDR2 YYREEE (reference sequence). CDR3 DNA: TGTGCCAGTCACCGGACAGAACGCACAGATACGCAGTATTTT. The encoded protein is CASHRTERTDTQYF.

The V and J genes are TRBV28 and TRBJ2-1, with TRBD2 matching over 16 bases. Germline CDR1 and CDR2: MDHEN and SYDVKM. V lost 5 bases to trimming and J lost 5 bases; unmatched junction nucleotides: 3. The CDR3 loop spans 16 amino acids. The CDR3 reads CASSAGLAGGNNEQFF. Here the CDR3 DNA reads TGTGCCAGCAGTGCGGGACTAGCGGGAGGGAACAATGAGCAGTTCTTC.

The chain links TRBV6-6 to TRBJ1-1, with 7 positions matching TRBD1. Germline V CDR1 and CDR2: MNHNY, SVGAGI (reference sequence). The CDR3 has 15 residues. Unmatched junction bases numbered 8, after V lost 7 bases and J lost 0 bases. CDR3 DNA sequence: TGTGCCAGCATTAAAGGGGGCGCCATGAACACTGAAGCTTTCTTT. This gives the protein CASIKGGAMNTEAFF.

The rearrangement joins TRBV5-6 to TRBJ2-5; D may be TRBD1 (5 bases). The CDR3 has 13 residues. V was shortened by 4 bases and J by 3 bases, with 10 bases between the two germline ends. Germline values: CDR1 SGHDT, CDR2 YYEEEE. CDR3 loop: CASSPGFEETQYF. The DNA of the CDR3 is TGTGCCAGCAGCCCAGGGTTCGAAGAGACCCAGTACTTC.

The genes are TRBV5-1 and TRBJ2-7; possibly TRBD1 for D (5 bases). The V gene lost 0 bases and the J gene lost 6 bases, with 13 bases spanning the gap. The CDR3 totals 14 residues. Per germline, CDR1 SGHRS and CDR2 YFSETQ. The CDR3 DNA reads TGCGCCAGCAGCTTGGGGCAGGGATGGTTCGAGCAGTACTTC. Translation: CASSLGQGWFEQYF.

The J gene is TRBJ1-2, the V gene TRBV11-2; TRBD1 is a possible D gene (6 bases). CDR3 length: 15 residues. CDR1 is SGHAT and CDR2 is FQNNGV in the germline V gene. V gave up 3 bases and J gave up 4 bases, with 15 bases separating them. The CDR3 DNA reads as TGTGCCAGCAGCTTGATAGGGGGGGGACCCTATGGCTACACCTTC. The encoded protein is CASSLIGGGPYGYTF.